This T cell receptor beta chain was recovered during a study of long-term antiretroviral therapy in people with HIV (dated by TCRdb to between 2021 and 2024). Turning to the overall study: Collection of the earliest samples took place about a decade ahead of the 2015 WHO recommendation for immediate ART, at a time when ART was typically delayed until CD4 counts fell. No cross-contamination during QIAcube processing was shown when test extractions of a monoclonal T-cell line were performed alongside a few dozen polyclonal samples. About 35% of the 30 participants with HIV were female. A total of about 190 cryopreserved PBMC samples were contributed to the cohort by 30 adults with confirmed HIV infection, with samples collected serially over a mean of about 6 years (range 1-12). A retrospective serial study tested whether changes in peripheral blood TRB repertoire composition and diversity were associated with ART initiation and durable HIV suppression.

Participants were included only if at least one PBMC sample before ART initiation and at least two post-ART samples were available. Treatment was received in the United States of America by all participants with HIV. Before DNA extraction, cryopreserved samples containing about 0.9-10 million PBMC were thawed and washed. At the time of the earliest PBMC sample, participants with HIV were aged between roughly 23 and 60 years. Per participant, PBMC samples came from 1-4 timepoints prior to ART initiation and 2-8 timepoints following ART initiation, for a median of 7 samples. For every participant, serial HIV viral load, CD4+ T-cell count, ART history and demographic data were obtained. Using a Qiagen kit on a QIAcube, genomic DNA was extracted from unsorted PBMC, with samples processed in batches of 12. The immunoSEQ hsTCRB v3.0 assay was used at survey level resolution to sequence the TRB variable region. The targeted TRB sequencing depth was about 40,000-50,000 T-cell genomes per sample. TRB libraries were pooled and sequenced on an Illumina MiSeq using a v3 150-cycle kit. Processing in the source paper ran as follows. Repertoire analysis was run in R within a reproducible Nextflow workflow that covered QC, data transformation and analysis. LymphoSeq2, an R package for exploring AIRR-Seq data, was used to implement the custom analyses. Several samples that yielded fewer than 5000 total TRB sequences were excluded, so that 150 to 200 HIV repertoires were analyzed. Among the 170 to 200 retained HIV repertoires, approximately 59 were collected before ART initiation and roughly 130 after ART initiation. Each repertoire was downsampled to 5000 TRB nucleotide sequences, and summary statistics were averaged across 100 downsampling iterations. TRB sequences were retained for analysis only if CDR3 regions of at least seven amino acids were present. Diversity was assessed using a clonality score derived from Shannon entropy and using the Gini coefficient. In repertoire networks, the top 5000 CDR3 amino acid sequences were linked whenever an edit distance of one separated two sequences. GLIPH2 predicted antigen specificity groups and MHC restriction for TRB CDR3 amino acid sequences. Known CMV, EBV, HIV or tissue antigen associations were flagged by matching CDR3 amino acid sequences against VDJdb and McPAS-TCR. Pre-ART, post-ART and control groups were compared with Wilcoxon signed-rank tests and Holm-Bonferroni correction. Sourced from immuneACCESS, this table was stored by TCRdb with only in-frame sequences that have V and J called. A share of the clones is absent; for the studies checked, an unresolved V gene accounts for under half, and the remainder has no known explanation. The V and J calls and clone size come from that table; D and trimming were worked out from the DNA. The sample includes around 20,000 clones, with 65% to 85% observed a single time. The ten largest clones capture approximately 8% of the sample.

In the germline V gene (reference sequence), CDR1 corresponds to WNHNN and CDR2 to SYGVQD. The CDR3 holds 14 amino acids from the cysteine to the phenylalanine. Only CDR3 DNA remains: 42 bases, in frame from the first base. Between the V and J ends, shortened by 3 bases and 4 bases respectively, the junction contains 11 bases. Points the paper makes about the study in general: Because pre-ART samples had limited cell numbers, profiling was done on unsorted PBMC rather than on sorted CD4+ and CD8+ T cells. Inferences about post-ART repertoire changes are limited because no data were available on ART adherence, viral resistance or therapy changes. A significant increase in TRB diversity was found to be associated with ART initiation, although TRB diversity was observed to remain significantly below that of transplant donor controls even after long-term ART. HIV repertoires had narrower CDR3 length ranges than controls, and the network structure suggested an antigen-experienced repertoire that shifted only slightly toward naive after ART. Expanded TRB clones identified before ART initiation dominated the repertoire across all time points, though the dominance fluctuated and decreased in many PLHIV after ART. The samples span the years 2004 to 2017, and the ART regimens used may be less effective than current regimens. Since PBMC availability was limited, sequencing covered only the TCR beta chain, with no alpha chain pairing.

Note on this clone: The antigen this receptor binds is unknown. One base away there is no much larger clone; base qualities are not given.

Sample: unsorted PBMCs, taken 0.9 years after starting antiretroviral therapy. The receptor chain draws on TRBV10-1 and TRBJ2-3; the D gene remains uncertain. The sequence derives from a young man with HIV. The CDR3 protein: CASSDWGSPDTQYF. The DNA sequence is given as TGCGCCAGCAGTGATTGGGGTTCTCCAGATACGCAGTATTTT.